These 4 T cell receptor beta chains were all obtained from the same sample, sequenced in a study of spatial heterogeneity in lung cancer. General study points: Counts that tracked tumor mutation counts were those of expanded intratumoral alpha and beta TCRs.

As to time point: sample taken at primary tumor resection. These receptors' targets are unknown. TCRdb recomputed calls from the 5' RACE reads with MiXCR, one row per CDR3 protein. The sample shows around 10,000 distinct CDR3 sequences, 13% to 15% of them seen only once. Source: lung tumor tissue, taken at surgery. All receptors derive from a male donor with early-stage non-small cell lung cancer.

Regarding this clonotype: Just one base apart from a much larger clone, this may be a read error. The V call is TRBV2, the J call TRBJ2-2; TRBD2 aligns across 12 bases. Germline V gene lookup returns CDR1 SNHLY and CDR2 FYNNEI. This CDR3 spans 15 amino acids. The CDR3 reads CASSATSGSPGELSF. The CDR3 DNA sequence: TGTGCCAGCAGTGCGACTAGCGGGAGCCCCGGGGAGCTGTCTTTT.

The J gene is TRBJ2-7, the V gene TRBV29-1, with a weak D call TRBD1 (6 bases). Germline V lookup: CDR1 SQVTM, CDR2 ANQGSEA. The CDR3 sequence is 13 residues long. Trimming took 5 bases from V and 5 from J, leaving 16 bases between them. Written as DNA, the CDR3 is TGCAGCGTTCGTACAGGGATGTCCAACGAGCAGTACTTC. It translates to CSVRTGMSNEQYF.

This clonotype was seen repeatedly, ten times or more. The genes are TRBV12-3 or TRBV12-4 and TRBJ2-7; 12 bases align to TRBD2. The CDR3 totals 15 residues. J lost 1 base, V lost 5 bases, and 3 bases had no gene match. Written as DNA, the CDR3 is TGTGCCAGCAGTGTGGGACTAGCGGGTTCCTACGAGCAGTACTTC. Protein product: CASSVGLAGSYEQYF.

In this sample, this clonotype turned up many times. The V gene is TRBV9, the J gene TRBJ2-7; D is uncertain. There are 13 residues in the CDR3. V lost 1 base, J lost 5 bases, and 10 bases lay in between. CDR1 and CDR2 from the germline V gene are SGDLS and YYNGEE. Here the CDR3 DNA reads TGTGCCAGCAGCGTACGACTTAGGGACGAGCAGTACTTC. Translating it yields CASSVRLRDEQYF. The full variable domain, with the rest looked up from reference TRBV9 and TRBJ2-7, is DSGVTQTPKHLITATGQRVTLRCSPRSGDLSVYWYQQSLDQGLQFLIQYYNGEERAKGNILERFSAQQFPDLHSELNLSSLELGDSALYFCASSVRLRDEQYFGPGTRLTVT.